This entry lists 28 T cell receptor beta chains sequenced from one sample in a study of T-cell reconstitution after alpha-beta-depleted transplantation in children. Unique molecular identifiers were incorporated during preparation of the TCRbeta library. TCRdb fed the PCR reads into MiXCR, producing one record per CDR3 protein. This table has about a million distinct CDR3 sequences, about 29% appearing once. Sequencing was performed on PBMCs, mostly from graft donor cells, taken 360 days after TCRalphabeta/CD19-depleted stem cell transplant. The source is a boy in the first two years of life who had a stem cell transplant for SCID, so the T cells may come from the graft donor.

This chain links TRBV5-1 with TRBJ2-5, with D tentatively TRBD2 (5 bases). V was pared by 0 bases and J by 3 bases, with 12 bases between. Germline V gives CDR1 SGHRS, CDR2 YFSETQ. The length of the CDR3 is 15 residues. CDR3 sequence (DNA): TGCGCCAGCAGCTTGGATGCGTATAGCGAAGAGACCCAGTACTTC. As protein: CASSLDAYSEETQYF. Looking up the rest from reference TRBV5-1 and TRBJ2-5 gives the full variable domain: KAGVTQTPRYLIKTRGQQVTLSCSPISGHRSVSWYQQTPGQGLQFLFEYFSETQRNKGNFPGRFSGRQFSNSRSEMNVSTLELGDSALYLCASSLDAYSEETQYFGPGTRLLVL.

This chain joins TRBV7-8 and TRBJ2-2, with D possibly matching TRBD1 (5 bases). V gave up 5 bases and J gave up 7 bases, with 11 bases separating them. This CDR3 is 13 amino acids long. Germline values: CDR1 SGHVS, CDR2 FQNEAQ. CDR3 loop: CASSVLQGGELFF. For the CDR3, the DNA is TGTGCCAGCAGCGTACTGCAGGGCGGGGAGCTGTTTTTT. The whole variable domain, filled in from reference TRBV7-8 and TRBJ2-2, reads GAGVSQSPRYKVAKRGQDVALRCDPISGHVSLFWYQQALGQGPEFLTYFQNEAQLDKSGLPSDRFFAERPEGSVSTLKIQRTQQEDSAVYLCASSVLQGGELFFGEGSRLTVL.

This clonotype came up a few times. The V call is TRBV7-9, the J call TRBJ2-3; a weak D match, TRBD2 (5 bases). CDR3 length equals 15 residues. In germline, CDR1 is SEHNR, CDR2 FQNEAQ (reference sequence). With 5 bases removed from V and 7 bases from J, the gap between germline ends came to 19 bases. The DNA for the CDR3 is TGTGCCAGCAGCCCCGCCTTTGAGGGTCGGAATACGCAGTATTTT. The encoded protein is CASSPAFEGRNTQYF.

As to this clonotype: Its ends do not fully match the called genes, so a read error is possible. The chain has TRBV10-3 and TRBJ1-2; a weak D match, TRBD1 (5 bases). CDR3 size: 14 residues. Germline CDR1 ENHRY, CDR2 SYGVKD. Here the CDR3 reads CAISQSQGSYGYTF. The DNA of the CDR3 is TGTGCCATCAGTCAGTCGCAGGGTAGCTATGGCTACACCTTC.

The sample holds a few counts of this clonotype. The gene calls are TRBV7-3 and TRBJ2-1, with TRBD2 as a possible D gene (6 bases). Trimming took off 2 bases at V and 4 bases at J, with 15 bases between the two ends. The germline gives CDR1 SGHTA, CDR2 FQGTGA. The CDR3 has 16 residues. In nucleotides, the CDR3 is TGTGCCAGCAGCTTATTTAGGCGGGGCGTTTACAATGAGCAGTTCTTC. Translated, it gives CASSLFRRGVYNEQFF. Together with reference TRBV7-3 and TRBJ2-1, the CDR3 gives the full variable domain: GAGVSQTPSNKVTEKGKYVELRCDPISGHTALYWYRQSLGQGPEFLIYFQGTGAADDSGLPNDRFFAVRPEGSVSTLKIQRTERGDSAVYLCASSLFRRGVYNEQFFGPGTRLTVL.

The chain recombines TRBV7-2 with TRBJ2-3; D is unclear. The CDR3 extends over 11 amino acids. Germline CDR1 is SGHTA and CDR2 is FQGNSA. V was clipped by 3 bases and J by 10 bases, with 8 bases between them. The CDR3 sequence: CASSFRVAQYF. Written as DNA, the CDR3 is TGTGCCAGCAGCTTTAGGGTCGCGCAGTATTTT.

This clonotype was counted between two and nine times. The J gene is TRBJ2-2, the V gene TRBV30; D unclear. The CDR3 is 13 amino acids. The germline V gene encodes CDR1 GTSNPN and CDR2 SVGIG (reference sequence). Trimming removed 2 bases at V and 7 bases at J, with 11 bases between. CDR3 sequence: CAWSHEEGGELFF. In DNA form, the CDR3 reads TGTGCCTGGAGTCACGAGGAAGGCGGGGAGCTGTTTTTT.

This clonotype was picked up a small number of times. V usage is TRBV6-1 and J usage is TRBJ1-4; D remains ambiguous. The CDR3 loop spans 16 amino acids. The V gene's germline CDR1 is MNHNS and CDR2 SASEGT. V lost 6 bases and J 8 bases, leaving 22 bases between the germline ends. The CDR3 DNA reads TGTGCCAGCAGCCCTTCATTCCCTACCTTTGGGGAAAAACTGTTTTTT. Encoded protein: CASSPSFPTFGEKLFF.

This clonotype was observed a few times. CDR3 in DNA: TGCGCCAGCAGCTCACCCAGGGGGGAGGGAGATACGCAGTATTTT. Amino acids: CASSSPRGEGDTQYF. The chain couples TRBV5-1 to TRBJ2-3; D might be TRBD1 or TRBD2, each matching 7 bases. This CDR3 is 15 amino acids long. Between the trimmed V and J ends, which lost 3 bases and 5 bases, there was a span of 16 bases. The V gene's germline CDR1 is SGHRS and CDR2 YFSETQ.

This chain uses TRBV6-5 with TRBJ2-3; D is uncertain. The V gene lost 0 bases and the J gene lost 2 bases, with 6 bases spanning the gap. The CDR3 covers 14 residues. Germline V gives CDR1 MNHEY, CDR2 SVGAGI. In DNA form, the CDR3 reads TGTGCCAGCAGTTACTCCCGCCCCACAGATACGCAGTATTTT. Protein product: CASSYSRPTDTQYF.

The rearrangement links TRBV20-1 to TRBJ2-3; either TRBD1 or TRBD2 may fit D (5 bases each). Per germline, CDR1 DFQATT and CDR2 SNEGSKA (reference sequence). This CDR3 spans 16 amino acids. V was clipped by 6 bases and J by 0 bases, with 19 bases between them. Here the CDR3 DNA reads TGCAGTGCCAATCCCGGGACCCTCCGGAGCACAGATACGCAGTATTTT. This gives the protein CSANPGTLRSTDTQYF.

This clonotype was counted only a few times. The gene calls are TRBV6-1 and TRBJ2-3, with D possibly TRBD1 on 6 matching bases. Trimming removed 6 bases from V and 1 base from J, with 17 bases in between. The germline V gene encodes CDR1 MNHNS and CDR2 SASEGT. This CDR3 region has 16 residues. CDR3 in DNA: TGTGCCAGCAGCAGTTTTGGGGCAGGGGGCACAGATACGCAGTATTTT. Its translation is CASSSFGAGGTDTQYF.

The chain couples TRBV18 to TRBJ2-3; D gene unclear. V lost 3 bases and J 0 bases, leaving 16 bases between the germline ends. CDR3 length equals 17 residues. The germline CDR1 and CDR2 sequences are KGHSH and LQKENI. CDR3 loop: CASSPKQLLPSTDTQYF. The CDR3 nucleotides read TGTGCCAGCTCACCGAAACAGCTTCTACCTAGCACAGATACGCAGTATTTT.

The V call is TRBV9, the J call TRBJ2-1; D tentatively reads TRBD1 or TRBD2 (5 bases each). Germline V gene sequence: CDR1 SGDLS, CDR2 YYNGEE. V lost 3 bases to trimming and J lost 9 bases, with 22 bases between them. CDR3 length equals 16 residues. Here the CDR3 reads CASSAGSRDHEGEQFF. CDR3 coding DNA: TGTGCCAGCAGCGCGGGGTCCCGGGACCACGAGGGTGAGCAGTTCTTC.

The rearrangement uses TRBV5-1 and TRBJ2-7; D call uncertain. V was trimmed by 1 base and J by 7 bases, leaving 12 bases between them. This CDR3 contains 13 residues. CDR1 and CDR2 (germline): SGHRS, YFSETQ. CDR3 amino acids: CASSLWDSREQYF. CDR3 nucleotides: TGCGCCAGCAGCTTGTGGGATTCGCGGGAGCAGTACTTC.

V is TRBV5-1 and J is TRBJ2-5; D is perhaps TRBD1 (6 bases). Germline lookup yields CDR1 SGHRS and CDR2 YFSETQ. V shed 5 bases and J shed 2 bases, with 13 bases lying between them. CDR3 length: 14 amino acids. DNA for the CDR3: TGCGCCAGCAGTACCTTAAGGGGGCAAGAGACCCAGTACTTC. It specifies CASSTLRGQETQYF.

DNA for the CDR3: TGTGCCAGCAGCCAAGAGGAGGGGGCGTCCTCCTACAATGAGCAGTTCTTC. Its translation is CASSQEEGASSYNEQFF. The V call is TRBV4-2, the J call TRBJ2-1; D is possibly TRBD1 (7 bases). The CDR3 is made up of 17 amino acids. Germline CDR1 LGHNA, CDR2 YNFKEQ. Deletions cut 0 bases from V and 0 bases from J, with 12 bases between.

The chain combines TRBV6-5 with TRBJ1-2; 9 bases fit TRBD1. This CDR3 contains 15 residues. Germline V gives CDR1 MNHEY, CDR2 SVGAGI. V was clipped by 0 bases and J by 6 bases; unmatched bases: 5. CDR3 nucleotides: TGTGCCAGCAGTTACTCCGACAGGGGGGTTAATGGCTACACCTTC. Protein: CASSYSDRGVNGYTF.

This clonotype was recorded once. For the CDR3, the DNA is TGTGCCAGCAGTTACTCGAACCCCTTGGGCAGGCAAGGGAACTATGGCTACACCTTC. Protein: CASSYSNPLGRQGNYGYTF. This chain links TRBV6-5 with TRBJ1-2, with D unclear. Trimming cost V 0 bases and J 2 bases, with 22 bases left between them. Germline-derived CDR1 and CDR2 are MNHEY and SVGAGI. The CDR3 runs to 19 residues.

The V and J genes are TRBV2 and TRBJ2-7; D may be TRBD1 (5 bases). Trimming stripped 0 bases from V and 4 bases from J, with 7 bases between. This CDR3 has 13 residues. Germline V lookup: CDR1 SNHLY, CDR2 FYNNEI. This CDR3 is CASSEAQGYEQYF. CDR3 coding DNA: TGTGCCAGCAGTGAAGCGCAGGGATACGAGCAGTACTTC. Full variable domain (remainder filled in from reference TRBV2 and TRBJ2-7): EPEVTQTPSHQVTQMGQEVILRCVPISNHLYFYWYRQILGQKVEFLVSFYNNEISEKSEIFDDQFSVERPDGSNFTLKIRSTKLEDSAMYFCASSEAQGYEQYFGPGTRLTVT.

The chain recombines TRBV4-2 with TRBJ1-2; D is possibly TRBD1 (5 bases). Trimming stripped 4 bases from V and 8 bases from J, with 17 bases between. This CDR3 has 14 residues. CDR1 LGHNA and CDR2 YNFKEQ come from the germline V gene. This CDR3 is CASSRDGRVHGYTF. In DNA, the CDR3 is TGTGCCAGCAGCCGGGACGGCAGAGTCCACGGCTACACCTTC.

This clonotype has just a few counts. The V gene is TRBV6-5, the J gene TRBJ2-5; 9 nucleotides match TRBD2. The CDR3 spans 18 residues. Germline assignment: CDR1 MNHEY and CDR2 SVGAGI. After removal of 0 bases from V and 4 bases from J, the junction contained 12 bases not matched to a gene. Here the CDR3 DNA reads TGTGCCAGCAGTTACTCTGGAAATAGCGGGGGAAAGGGAGAGACCCAGTACTTC. It yields the protein CASSYSGNSGGKGETQYF.

This chain links TRBV9 with TRBJ2-7; D is unresolved. Germline loops: CDR1 SGDLS, CDR2 YYNGEE. With 0 bases removed from V and 3 bases from J, the gap between germline ends came to 10 bases. This CDR3 region has 14 residues. DNA of the CDR3: TGTGCCAGCAGCGTAGGCGTCAGAGACTACGAGCAGTACTTC. Amino acid sequence: CASSVGVRDYEQYF.

The V call is TRBV28, the J call TRBJ2-7, with D possibly called TRBD1 or TRBD2 (6 bases each). The CDR3 is made up of 14 amino acids. Germline V CDR1 and CDR2: MDHEN, SYDVKM. Trimming left V 5 bases short and J 2 bases short, with 13 bases between. The CDR3 DNA sequence: TGTGCCAGCAGTCCGCCGGGGGCCACCTACGAGCAGTACTTC. It codes for CASSPPGATYEQYF.

This rearrangement joins TRBV25-1 to TRBJ2-1; 7 bases agree with TRBD1. J gave up 7 bases and V 5 bases, and 11 bases lay outside the gene matches. This CDR3 is built from 15 residues. Germline V gives CDR1 MGHDK, CDR2 SYGVNS. CDR3 in DNA: TGTGCCAGCAGTCCAACAACAGGGGCCGGGAATGAGCAGTTCTTC. Amino acids: CASSPTTGAGNEQFF.

J is TRBJ2-1 and V is TRBV20-1; D not certain. Trimming left V 6 bases short and J 8 bases short, with 11 bases between. The CDR3 spans 11 residues. The germline V gene encodes CDR1 DFQATT and CDR2 SNEGSKA (reference sequence). CDR3 amino acids: CSASQGYEQFF. In DNA, the CDR3 is TGCAGTGCCAGTCAAGGGTATGAGCAGTTCTTC.

The V and J genes are TRBV12-3 or TRBV12-4 and TRBJ2-1; D might be TRBD1 (5 bases). The CDR3 sequence is 15 residues long. Trimming stripped 5 bases from V and 2 bases from J, with 13 bases between. In nucleotides, the CDR3 is TGTGCCAGCAGTCCCAGGGCTCCGACCTACAATGAGCAGTTCTTC. Protein sequence: CASSPRAPTYNEQFF.

The chain recombines TRBV7-9 with TRBJ1-2; perhaps TRBD1 as D (5 bases). Trimming took 6 bases from V and 3 from J, leaving 14 bases between them. The CDR3 is 14 residues long. Germline CDR1 is SEHNR and CDR2 is FQNEAQ (reference sequence). CDR3 nucleotide sequence: TGTGCCAGCAGACCCCGGGGGGTCGACTATGGCTACACCTTC. Its translation is CASRPRGVDYGYTF.